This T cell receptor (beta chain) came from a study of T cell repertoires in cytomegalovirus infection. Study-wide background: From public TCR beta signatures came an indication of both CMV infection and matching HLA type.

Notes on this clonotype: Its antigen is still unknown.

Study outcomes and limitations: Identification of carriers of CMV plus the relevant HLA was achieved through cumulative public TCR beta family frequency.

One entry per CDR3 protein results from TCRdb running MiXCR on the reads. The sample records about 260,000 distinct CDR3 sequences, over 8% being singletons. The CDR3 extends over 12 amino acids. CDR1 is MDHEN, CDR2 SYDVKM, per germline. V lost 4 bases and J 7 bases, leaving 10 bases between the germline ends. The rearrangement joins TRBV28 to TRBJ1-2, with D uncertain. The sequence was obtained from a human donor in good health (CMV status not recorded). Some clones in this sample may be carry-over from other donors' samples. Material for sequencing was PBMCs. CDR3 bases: TGTGCCAGCAGTTCCGTGCGGGGTGGCTACACCTTC. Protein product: CASSSVRGGYTF.